Presented here are 5 T cell receptor beta chains from one specimen sequenced in a study of cytomegalovirus exposure and HLA in healthy donors. Use of 60 Vbeta and 13 Jbeta primers characterized the PCR. Some clones are missing from TCRdb's copy, which holds only in-frame ones; the method was immunoSEQ multiplex PCR. This table has around 53,000 clones, roughly four fifths appearing once. Sample: PBMCs. Every receptor here comes from a man aged 45-60 years in good health and CMV-seronegative.

The chain carries TRBV5-1 and TRBJ2-5; D may be TRBD1 (6 bases). Germline loops: CDR1 SGHRS, CDR2 YFSETQ. V gave up 0 bases and J gave up 3 bases, with 6 bases separating them. This CDR3 spans 13 amino acids. For the CDR3, the DNA is TGCGCCAGCAGCTTGGAGGGGGAAGAGACCCAGTACTTC. It codes for CASSLEGEETQYF.

CDR3 nucleotides: TGTGCCAGCAGCGGGCTAGCGGGGGACACAGATACGCAGTATTTT. Encoded protein: CASSGLAGDTDTQYF. The rearrangement uses TRBV9 and TRBJ2-3, with 10 bases identical to TRBD2. The CDR3 is 15 residues long. Germline V gene lookup returns CDR1 SGDLS and CDR2 YYNGEE. V dropped 3 bases and J dropped 2; count of bases not matched to a gene: 3.

This chain joins TRBV11-2 and TRBJ2-3; the match to TRBD1 covers 9 bases. The junction had 3 bases not matched to a gene; V was cut back by 0 bases and J by 5 bases. The germline gives CDR1 SGHAT, CDR2 FQNNGV. The length of the CDR3 is 15 residues. The CDR3 DNA is TGTGCCAGCAGCTTAGAAGGGACAGGGCGAGATACGCAGTATTTT. Its translation: CASSLEGTGRDTQYF.

The V call is TRBV4-1, the J call TRBJ2-2; D perhaps matches TRBD1 (6 bases). The CDR3 contains 16 residues. Germline values: CDR1 MGHRA, CDR2 YSYEKL. The V and J ends lost 0 bases and 0 bases respectively, with 8 bases between them. The CDR3, as DNA: TGCGCCAGCAGCCAAGAGGGACACCCGAACACCGGGGAGCTGTTTTTT. Its protein product is CASSQEGHPNTGELFF.

In its sample, this clone was seen once. V is TRBV5-6 and J is TRBJ1-2; a weak D match, TRBD1 (5 bases). With 4 bases removed from V and 8 bases from J, the gap between germline ends came to 9 bases. Germline lookup yields CDR1 SGHDT and CDR2 YYEEEE. This CDR3 contains 11 residues. The CDR3 protein is CASSRGEGYTF. In DNA, the CDR3 is TGTGCCAGCAGCCGGGGGGAAGGCTACACCTTC.